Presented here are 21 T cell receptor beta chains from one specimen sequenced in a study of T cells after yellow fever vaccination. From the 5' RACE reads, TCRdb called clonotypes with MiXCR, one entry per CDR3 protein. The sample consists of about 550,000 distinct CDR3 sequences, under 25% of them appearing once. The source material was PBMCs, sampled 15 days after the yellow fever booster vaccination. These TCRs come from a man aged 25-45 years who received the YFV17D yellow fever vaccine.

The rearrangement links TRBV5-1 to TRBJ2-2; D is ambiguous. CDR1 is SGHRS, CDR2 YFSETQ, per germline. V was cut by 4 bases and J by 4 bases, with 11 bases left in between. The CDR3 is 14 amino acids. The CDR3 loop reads CASSPEFSTGELFF. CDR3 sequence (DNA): TGCGCCAGCAGCCCGGAGTTTAGCACCGGGGAGCTGTTTTTT.

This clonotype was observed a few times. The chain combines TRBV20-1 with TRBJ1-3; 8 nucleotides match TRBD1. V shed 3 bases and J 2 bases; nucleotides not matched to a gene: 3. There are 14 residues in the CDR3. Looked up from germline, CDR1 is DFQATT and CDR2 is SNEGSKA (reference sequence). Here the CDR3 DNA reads TGCAGTGCTAGCTTACAGGGGGCTGGAAACACCATATATTTT. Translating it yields CSASLQGAGNTIYF.

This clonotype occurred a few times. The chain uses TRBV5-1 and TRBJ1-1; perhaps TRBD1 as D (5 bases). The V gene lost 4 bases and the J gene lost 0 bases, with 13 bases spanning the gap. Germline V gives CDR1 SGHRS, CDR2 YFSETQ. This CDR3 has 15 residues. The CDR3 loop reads CASSQGLGVNTEAFF. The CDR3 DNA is TGCGCCAGCAGCCAAGGTTTAGGGGTGAACACTGAAGCTTTCTTT.

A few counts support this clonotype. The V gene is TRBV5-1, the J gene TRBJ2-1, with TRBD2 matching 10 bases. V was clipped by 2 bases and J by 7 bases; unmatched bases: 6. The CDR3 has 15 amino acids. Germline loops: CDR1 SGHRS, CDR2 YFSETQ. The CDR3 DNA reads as TGCGCCAGCAGCTTCATAGCGGGAGGTTCAAATGAGCAGTTCTTC. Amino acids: CASSFIAGGSNEQFF.

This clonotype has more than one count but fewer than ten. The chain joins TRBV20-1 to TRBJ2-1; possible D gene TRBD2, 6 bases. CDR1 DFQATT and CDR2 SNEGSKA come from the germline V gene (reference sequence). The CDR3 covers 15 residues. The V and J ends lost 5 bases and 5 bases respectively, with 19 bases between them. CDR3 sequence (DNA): TGCAGTGCTCTCGTAGCGGAGCACTTTAACAATGAGCAGTTCTTC. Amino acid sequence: CSALVAEHFNNEQFF.

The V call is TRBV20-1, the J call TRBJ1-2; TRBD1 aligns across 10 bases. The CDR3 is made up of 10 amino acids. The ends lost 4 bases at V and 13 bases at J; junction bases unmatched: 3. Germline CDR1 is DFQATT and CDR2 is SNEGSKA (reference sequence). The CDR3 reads CSAKGQGGTF. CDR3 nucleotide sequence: TGCAGTGCTAAAGGACAGGGGGGCACCTTC.

This chain's CDR3 is CASSVVEGQETQYF. CDR3 nucleotides: TGTGCCAGCAGCGTAGTGGAGGGGCAAGAGACCCAGTACTTC. The chain employs TRBV9 and TRBJ2-5, with D tentatively TRBD2 (6 bases). Trimming took 0 bases from V and 2 from J, leaving 8 bases between them. The CDR3 totals 14 residues. Germline V CDR1 and CDR2: SGDLS, YYNGEE. Using reference TRBV9 and TRBJ2-5 for the parts outside the CDR3, the full variable domain is DSGVTQTPKHLITATGQRVTLRCSPRSGDLSVYWYQQSLDQGLQFLIQYYNGEERAKGNILERFSAQQFPDLHSELNLSSLELGDSALYFCASSVVEGQETQYFGPGTRLLVL.

CDR3 amino acids: CASSDLAGTQYF. The DNA for the CDR3 is TGCGCCAGCAGTGACCTCGCCGGGACCCAGTACTTC. The chain couples TRBV10-1 to TRBJ2-5; no clear D gene. V was pared by 3 bases and J by 7 bases, with 9 bases between. Germline V gene lookup returns CDR1 WNHNN and CDR2 SYGVQD (reference sequence). This CDR3 is 12 amino acids long.

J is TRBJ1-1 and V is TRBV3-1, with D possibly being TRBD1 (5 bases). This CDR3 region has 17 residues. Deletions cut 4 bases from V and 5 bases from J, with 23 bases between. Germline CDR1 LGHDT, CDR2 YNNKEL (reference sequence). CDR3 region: CASSLGEIHGAVTEAFF. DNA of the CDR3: TGTGCCAGCAGCCTAGGAGAAATTCATGGGGCAGTTACTGAAGCTTTCTTT. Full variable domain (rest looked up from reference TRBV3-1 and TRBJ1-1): DTAVSQTPKYLVTQMGNDKSIKCEQNLGHDTMYWYKQDSKKFLKIMFSYNNKELIINETVPNRFSPKSPDKAHLNLHINSLELGDSAVYFCASSLGEIHGAVTEAFFGQGTRLTVV.

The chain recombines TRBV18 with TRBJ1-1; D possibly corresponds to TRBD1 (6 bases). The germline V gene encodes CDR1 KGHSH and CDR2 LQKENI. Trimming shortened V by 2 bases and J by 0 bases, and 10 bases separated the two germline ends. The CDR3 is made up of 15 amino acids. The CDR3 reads CASSPGGPVNTEAFF. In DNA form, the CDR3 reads TGTGCCAGCTCACCAGGGGGCCCCGTGAACACTGAAGCTTTCTTT.

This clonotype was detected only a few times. The CDR3 sequence: CASKRQGLYNEQFF. Written as DNA, the CDR3 is TGTGCCAGCAAAAGACAGGGCCTTTACAATGAGCAGTTCTTC. This chain connects TRBV6-1 to TRBJ2-1; 7 bases are shared with TRBD1. From germline, CDR1 is MNHNS and CDR2 SASEGT. The V and J ends lost 7 bases and 4 bases, in that order; junction bases with no gene match: 7. This CDR3 has 14 residues.

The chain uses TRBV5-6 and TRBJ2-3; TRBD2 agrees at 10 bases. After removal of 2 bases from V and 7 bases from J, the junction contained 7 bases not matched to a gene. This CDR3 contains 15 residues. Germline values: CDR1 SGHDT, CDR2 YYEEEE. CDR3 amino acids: CASSFRLAGAHTQYF. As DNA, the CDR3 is TGTGCCAGCAGCTTTCGGCTAGCGGGAGCCCATACGCAGTATTTT.

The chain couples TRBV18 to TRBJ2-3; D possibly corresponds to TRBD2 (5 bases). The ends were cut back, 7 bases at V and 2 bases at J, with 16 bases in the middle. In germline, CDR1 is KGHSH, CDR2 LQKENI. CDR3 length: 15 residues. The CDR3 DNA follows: TGTGCCAGCTTTCAGTCTGAGGGATTCACAGATACGCAGTATTTT. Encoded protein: CASFQSEGFTDTQYF.

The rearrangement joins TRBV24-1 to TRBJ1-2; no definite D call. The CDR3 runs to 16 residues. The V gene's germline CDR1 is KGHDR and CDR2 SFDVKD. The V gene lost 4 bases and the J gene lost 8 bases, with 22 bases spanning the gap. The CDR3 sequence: CATSDSRAAEYGGYTF. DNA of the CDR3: TGTGCCACCAGTGACTCACGGGCAGCAGAGTATGGGGGCTACACCTTC.

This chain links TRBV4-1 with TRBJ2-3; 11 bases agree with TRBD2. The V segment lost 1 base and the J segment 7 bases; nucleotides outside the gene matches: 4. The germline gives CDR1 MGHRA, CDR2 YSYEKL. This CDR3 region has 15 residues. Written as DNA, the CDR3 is TGCGCCAGCAGCCAAGTACTAGCGGGAGCAAATACGCAGTATTTT. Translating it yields CASSQVLAGANTQYF.

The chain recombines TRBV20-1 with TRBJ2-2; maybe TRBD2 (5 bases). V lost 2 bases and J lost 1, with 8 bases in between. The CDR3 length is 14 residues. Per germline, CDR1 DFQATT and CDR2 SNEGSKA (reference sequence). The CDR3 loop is CSARPGKNTGELFF. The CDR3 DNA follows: TGCAGTGCTAGACCCGGGAAGAACACCGGGGAGCTGTTTTTT.

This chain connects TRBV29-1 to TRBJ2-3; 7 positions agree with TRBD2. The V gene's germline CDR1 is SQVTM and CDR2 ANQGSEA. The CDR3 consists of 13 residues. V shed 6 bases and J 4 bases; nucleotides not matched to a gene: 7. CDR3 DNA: TGCAGCGTCGCTAGCGGTGTGTCAGATACGCAGTATTTT. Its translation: CSVASGVSDTQYF.

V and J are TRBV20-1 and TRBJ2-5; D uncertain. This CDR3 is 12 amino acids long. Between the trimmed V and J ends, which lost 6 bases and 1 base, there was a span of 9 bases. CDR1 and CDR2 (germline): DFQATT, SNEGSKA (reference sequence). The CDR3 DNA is TGCAGTGCGTCAGCTTTCCAAGAGACCCAGTACTTC. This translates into CSASAFQETQYF.

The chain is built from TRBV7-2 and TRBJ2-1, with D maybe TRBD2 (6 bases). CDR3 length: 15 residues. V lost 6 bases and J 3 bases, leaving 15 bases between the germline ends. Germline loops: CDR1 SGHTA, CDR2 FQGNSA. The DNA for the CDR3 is TGTGCCAGCAGTGGGCTAACGGGAGTCTACAATGAGCAGTTCTTC. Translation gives CASSGLTGVYNEQFF.

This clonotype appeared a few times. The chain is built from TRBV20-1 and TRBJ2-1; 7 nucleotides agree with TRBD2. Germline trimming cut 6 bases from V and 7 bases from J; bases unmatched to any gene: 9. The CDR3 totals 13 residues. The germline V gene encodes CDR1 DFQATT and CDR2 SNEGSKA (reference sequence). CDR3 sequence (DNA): TGCAGTGCGGTGTTAGCGGGTGGGAATGAGCAGTTCTTC. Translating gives CSAVLAGGNEQFF.

CDR3 residues: CASRYRALNTEAFF. The DNA of the CDR3 is TGTGCCAGTAGATACAGGGCCCTGAACACTGAAGCTTTCTTT. The V and J genes are TRBV19 and TRBJ1-1; a weak D match, TRBD1 (6 bases). This CDR3 comprises 14 residues. Germline V gives CDR1 LNHDA, CDR2 SQIVND (reference sequence). Trimming stripped 6 bases from V and 0 bases from J, with 11 bases between.